These T cell receptor beta chains were read from a single sample in a study of CD8+ T cells in alopecia areata. Here immunoSEQ multiplex PCR was the method, and the copy in TCRdb shows in-frame clones only, minus some. This table has 200,000 or so clones, about 62% appearing once. The sample was CD4+ T cells sorted from blood, taken at week 24, from a patient treated with tofacitinib. The receptors here all came from a human donor with alopecia areata. Each CDR3 is given with its conserved first and last residue. A D gene is named only where the DNA matches it firmly. Where a row states a size, it is once, few, many or the class of an expanded clone; other rows omit it.

d_call	j_call	clone_size	v_call	cdr3_nt	cdr3_aa
TRBD1	TRBJ2-7	.	TRBV30	TGTGCCTGGAGTTCTCGGGACAGAAATCCTCAGTACTTC	CAWSSRDRNPQYF
.	TRBJ1-1	.	TRBV5-1	TGCGCCAGCAGCACCCGGGCCTCAATAGGGGCCACTGAAGCTTTCTTT	CASSTRASIGATEAFF
.	TRBJ2-7	.	TRBV28	TGTGCCAGCAGTCTACTGGACGAGCAGTACTTC	CASSLLDEQYF
.	TRBJ2-1	.	TRBV25-1	TGTGCCAGCAGTGAAGCGGGAATCACCTACAATGAGCAGTTCTTC	CASSEAGITYNEQFF
.	TRBJ1-5	.	TRBV19	TGTGCCAGTAGTTTTCTAGGTCGGTACCAGCCCCAGCATTTT	CASSFLGRYQPQHF
.	TRBJ2-7	.	TRBV7-8	TGTGCCAGCAGCGCCCAGGGCTCCGAGCAGTACTTC	CASSAQGSEQYF
TRBD1	TRBJ2-5	few	TRBV11-2	TGTGCCAGCAGCTCTGACAGGGATGAGACCCAGTACTTC	CASSSDRDETQYF
TRBD2	TRBJ2-5	.	TRBV7-2	TGTGCCAGCAGCTTTGCGGGAGGCGGTGGTGAGACCCAGTACTTC	CASSFAGGGGETQYF
TRBD1	TRBJ2-5	few	TRBV10-3	TGTGCCATATCCAGGGGGAGTCCGCAAGAGACCCAGTACTTC	CAISRGSPQETQYF
.	TRBJ2-1	.	TRBV5-1	TGCGCCAGCAGCCCCCTGGCAGACTCCTACAATGAGCAGTTCTTC	CASSPLADSYNEQFF
.	TRBJ2-5	once	TRBV11-2	TGTGCCAGCAGCCGAGGACAGCAAGAGACCCAGTACTTC	CASSRGQQETQYF
.	TRBJ1-1	.	TRBV23-1	TGCGCCAGCAGTCCGGCAGGGGCGAGGACTGAAGCTTTCTTT	CASSPAGARTEAFF
.	TRBJ2-5	.	TRBV25-1	TGTGCCAGCAGGATATTGGAGACCCAGTACTTC	CASRILETQYF
.	TRBJ1-3	few	TRBV30	TGTGCCTGGACAGGTTACTCTGGAAACACCATATATTTT	CAWTGYSGNTIYF
.	TRBJ2-5	few	TRBV15	TGTGCCACCAGCAGAGATCCGGGGGCCCAAGAGACCCAGTACTTC	CATSRDPGAQETQYF
TRBD1	TRBJ2-5	few	TRBV15	TGTGCCACCAGCAGAGGTTCCTTTGGACAGGGAGAAGAGACCCAGTACTTC	CATSRGSFGQGEETQYF
.	TRBJ2-5	few	TRBV30	TGTGCCTGGAATCCCGGGGAGACCCAAGAGACCCAGTACTTC	CAWNPGETQETQYF
.	TRBJ1-5	.	TRBV6-5	TGTGCCAGCAGCTACAGGGAAACGGGCAATCAGCCCCAGCATTTT	CASSYRETGNQPQHF
.	TRBJ2-5	few	TRBV7-2	TGTGCCAGCAGCCCAGGGACGCCAGCTACGGGGACCCAGTACTTC	CASSPGTPATGTQYF
.	TRBJ2-3	.	TRBV15	TGTGCCACCACCACCCGCAGTGGGCAAGGGGGGGATACGCAGTATTTT	CATTTRSGQGGDTQYF
.	TRBJ2-5	.	TRBV28	TGTGCCAGCAGTTTTGGCAGGGAAGAGACCCAGTACTTC	CASSFGREETQYF
.	TRBJ1-1	few	TRBV7-2	TGTGCCAGCAGCTTAAAGTTTTTGAACACTGAAGCTTTCTTT	CASSLKFLNTEAFF
.	TRBJ1-3	.	TRBV4-2	TGTGCCAGCAGTCGGACGGGAACCTCTGGAAACACCATATATTTT	CASSRTGTSGNTIYF
.	TRBJ2-7	.	TRBV4-1	TGCGCCAGCAGCCAAGTTGTCCCAGGAACAGGGTACTACGAGCAGTACTTC	CASSQVVPGTGYYEQYF
.	TRBJ2-1	few	TRBV18	TGTGCCAGCTCACCTCTCCCAAGGGGGAATGAGCAGTTCTTC	CASSPLPRGNEQFF
.	TRBJ1-1	few	TRBV5-1	TGCGCCAGCAGCTTGGCGGGGATGGCTTTCTTT	CASSLAGMAFF
TRBD1	TRBJ1-1	.	TRBV6-6	TGTGCCAGCAGCTCCCGACAGGGGACTGAAGCTTTCTTT	CASSSRQGTEAFF
.	TRBJ2-5	.	TRBV27	TGTGCCAGCAGTCCCCTCGGACCAGACCAAGAGACCCAGTACTTC	CASSPLGPDQETQYF
TRBD2	TRBJ2-1	.	TRBV5-1	TGCGCCAGCAGCGGTACTAGCGGTGACTACAATGAGCAGTTCTTC	CASSGTSGDYNEQFF